These 19 T cell receptor beta chains share one sample of origin, sequenced in a study of blood T cells in healthy people across ages. The use of a sample-barcoded 5' primer and a J-beta primer mix characterized a second PCR of roughly 6 to 11 cycles. TCRdb reprocessed the 5' RACE reads with MiXCR, giving one entry per CDR3 protein. The profile shows approximately 960,000 distinct CDR3 sequences, 25% to 30% of them singletons. These data were likewise used in another study, on T cells of mothers and their children.

The material sequenced was blood. All receptors derive from a woman in her forties in good health.

The CDR3 here is CASSPGQGAWDTQYF. The CDR3 DNA sequence: TGTGCCAGCAGCCCCGGACAGGGGGCTTGGGATACGCAGTATTTT. V and J are TRBV28 and TRBJ2-3, with TRBD1 matching over 11 bases. Germline trimming cut 6 bases from V and 6 bases from J; bases unmatched to any gene: 8. In germline, CDR1 is MDHEN, CDR2 SYDVKM. CDR3 size: 15 residues.

This rearrangement joins TRBV6-1 to TRBJ2-7; possible D gene TRBD2, 5 bases. This CDR3 comprises 12 residues. Germline V lookup: CDR1 MNHNS, CDR2 SASEGT. For the CDR3, the DNA is TGTGTCAGTAGTGTAGGACTCTACGAGCAGTACTTC. Its translation is CVSSVGLYEQYF.

The chain has TRBV12-3 or TRBV12-4 and TRBJ2-3; D gene uncertain. V lost 5 bases and J lost 11, with 17 bases in between. This CDR3 contains 13 residues. The CDR3 DNA is TGTGCCAGCAGTAGAGTAAGAACAGATGTGCAGTATTTT. Its protein product is CASSRVRTDVQYF.

This clonotype has a handful of counts. CDR3 bases: TGTGCCAGCAGCATGACAAGAATGAACACTGAAGCTTTCTTT. This sequence encodes CASSMTRMNTEAFF. The chain recombines TRBV11-2 with TRBJ1-1; no clear D. The CDR3 loop spans 14 amino acids. Germline V CDR1 and CDR2: SGHAT, FQNNGV. V gave up 5 bases and J gave up 0 bases, with 10 bases separating them. Filled out from reference TRBV11-2 and TRBJ1-1, the complete variable domain reads EAGVAQSPRYKIIEKRQSVAFWCNPISGHATLYWYQQILGQGPKLLIQFQNNGVVDDSQLPKDRFSAERLKGVDSTLKIQPAKLEDSAVYLCASSMTRMNTEAFFGQGTRLTVV.

The chain carries TRBV9 and TRBJ1-1, with TRBD1 as a possible D gene (6 bases). Between the trimmed V and J ends, which lost 4 bases and 0 bases, there was a span of 13 bases. The CDR3 has 15 amino acids. Germline V gene lookup returns CDR1 SGDLS and CDR2 YYNGEE. CDR3 sequence reads: CASSSDSHMNTEAFF. The CDR3 coding sequence is TGTGCCAGCAGCTCGGACAGCCACATGAACACTGAAGCTTTCTTT. Together with reference TRBV9 and TRBJ1-1, the CDR3 gives the full variable domain: DSGVTQTPKHLITATGQRVTLRCSPRSGDLSVYWYQQSLDQGLQFLIQYYNGEERAKGNILERFSAQQFPDLHSELNLSSLELGDSALYFCASSSDSHMNTEAFFGQGTRLTVV.

This clonotype was found many times. V and J are TRBV29-1 and TRBJ2-5; D tentatively reads TRBD1 or TRBD2 (5 bases each). The CDR3 loop spans 14 amino acids. V lost 1 base, J lost 5 bases, and 14 bases lay in between. In germline, CDR1 is SQVTM, CDR2 ANQGSEA. This chain's CDR3 is CSVEGGGGVETQYF. The CDR3 DNA reads as TGCAGCGTTGAAGGGGGTGGGGGTGTGGAGACCCAGTACTTC.

The CDR3 region is CASSLVPGVQETQYF. CDR3 bases: TGTGCCAGCAGCTTAGTTCCGGGGGTCCAAGAGACCCAGTACTTC. The V and J genes are TRBV11-2 and TRBJ2-5; the D gene is possibly TRBD2 (6 bases). Germline CDR1 SGHAT, CDR2 FQNNGV. This CDR3 has 15 amino acids. V dropped 1 base and J dropped 1 base, with 10 bases sitting between them.

The sample holds one count of this clonotype. The chain links TRBV20-1 to TRBJ2-5; TRBD1 agrees at 7 bases. The CDR3 loop spans 12 amino acids. J was trimmed by 2 bases and V by 5 bases; bases with no gene match: 2. Germline V CDR1 and CDR2: DFQATT, SNEGSKA (reference sequence). The CDR3 reads CSAGGQQETQYF. Here the CDR3 DNA reads TGCAGTGCTGGGGGACAGCAAGAGACCCAGTACTTC.

This clonotype was counted a few times. This rearrangement joins TRBV7-2 to TRBJ2-4, with 12 positions matching TRBD2. The CDR3 spans 17 residues. Germline V gives CDR1 SGHTA, CDR2 FQGNSA. V was pared by 4 bases and J by 3 bases, with 7 bases of the junction left unmatched. In DNA form, the CDR3 reads TGTGCCAGCAGCTATGGTGGACTAGCGGGGCACAAAAACATTCAGTACTTC. This codes for CASSYGGLAGHKNIQYF.

The rearrangement joins TRBV12-3 or TRBV12-4 to TRBJ2-6; 9 bases are shared with TRBD1. Germline trimming cut 5 bases from V and 0 bases from J; bases unmatched to any gene: 8. The length of the CDR3 is 18 residues. The CDR3 bases are TGTGCCAGCAGTCGAAGACAGGGGGGACGCTCTGGGGCCAACGTCCTGACTTTC. Its translation is CASSRRQGGRSGANVLTF.

The chain is built from TRBV12-5 and TRBJ2-7; TRBD1 agrees at 7 bases. The CDR3 contains 17 residues. Trimming at V came to 6 bases and at J to 1 base, leaving 15 bases not matched to a gene. The germline V gene encodes CDR1 LGHNT and CDR2 FRNRAP. The CDR3 bases are TGTGCTAGTGGCCTGGGACAGCCTACCGCATTTTCCTACGAGCAGTACTTC. This gives the protein CASGLGQPTAFSYEQYF.

The genes are TRBV9 and TRBJ1-6; TRBD1 matches 12 bases. The CDR3 extends over 17 amino acids. Germline CDR1 is SGDLS and CDR2 is YYNGEE. Trimming at V came to 2 bases and at J to 10 bases, leaving 10 bases not matched to a gene. The CDR3 bases are TGTGCCAGCAGCGTCACGGGACAGGGGGCCTGGGGGTCACCCCTCCACTTT. Protein product: CASSVTGQGAWGSPLHF.

The rearrangement links TRBV20-1 to TRBJ2-2; the match to TRBD1 covers 11 bases. Germline assignment: CDR1 DFQATT and CDR2 SNEGSKA (reference sequence). The V and J ends lost 6 bases and 5 bases, in that order; junction bases with no gene match: 5. CDR3 length equals 14 residues. The CDR3 DNA follows: TGCAGTGCCATCGGGACAGGGGGGACCGGGGAGCTGTTTTTT. Residues: CSAIGTGGTGELFF.

The table lists this clonotype with a few counts. DNA of the CDR3: TGTGCCAGCAGCAAAGCGCTTCCGGGGGGACAGGATGGGAACTACGAGCAGTACTTC. This gives the protein CASSKALPGGQDGNYEQYF. This chain joins TRBV21-1 and TRBJ2-7; TRBD1, as called in the table, went unchecked against the DNA. TRBV21-1 is designated a pseudogene. The CDR3 is 19 amino acids.

A few counts support this clonotype. J is TRBJ1-1 and V is TRBV6-2 or TRBV6-3; D call uncertain. Germline V gene sequence: CDR1 MNHEY, CDR2 SVGEGT. The CDR3 length is 14 residues. Trimming cost V 7 bases and J 1 base, with 13 bases left between them. The CDR3 sequence: CASTRLVENTEAFF. CDR3 bases: TGTGCCAGCACCCGCCTAGTGGAGAACACTGAAGCTTTCTTT.

This clonotype was observed many times. The chain couples TRBV20-1 to TRBJ2-1, with TRBD1 matching 7 bases. The CDR3 sequence is 14 residues long. After removal of 4 bases from V and 4 bases from J, the junction contained 7 bases not matched to a gene. Germline V gene data show CDR1 as DFQATT and CDR2 as SNEGSKA (reference sequence). As DNA, the CDR3 is TGCAGTGCTACCACAGGGGTGTGGTACAATGAGCAGTTCTTC. Translated: CSATTGVWYNEQFF.

The chain joins TRBV2 to TRBJ2-5; 7 bases line up with TRBD1. V was pared by 7 bases and J by 1 base, with 12 bases of the junction left unmatched. Germline V gene data show CDR1 as SNHLY and CDR2 as FYNNEI. The CDR3 is 16 amino acids. CDR3 loop: CASNNRQGGSQETQYF. As DNA, the CDR3 is TGTGCCAGCAACAACCGACAGGGCGGTTCCCAAGAGACCCAGTACTTC.

This clonotype was picked up many times. This rearrangement joins TRBV7-6 to TRBJ2-3; TRBD2 matches at 9 bases. Trimming took 5 bases from V and 0 from J; bases not matched to a gene: 6. Germline CDR1 reads SGHVS; CDR2 reads FNYEAQ. The CDR3 length is 16 residues. The chain's CDR3 is CASSPSLAGSTDTQYF. CDR3 bases: TGTGCCAGCAGCCCCAGCCTAGCGGGGAGCACAGATACGCAGTATTTT. Full variable domain (missing parts from reference TRBV7-6 and TRBJ2-3): GAGVSQSPRYKVTKRGQDVALRCDPISGHVSLYWYRQALGQGPEFLTYFNYEAQQDKSGLPNDRFSAERPEGSISTLTIQRTEQRDSAMYRCASSPSLAGSTDTQYFGPGTRLTVL.

The chain combines TRBV14 with TRBJ1-1; no clear D. The CDR3 length is 14 residues. V was shortened by 3 bases and J by 1 base, with 9 bases between the two germline ends. The germline V gene has CDR1 SGHDN and CDR2 FVKESK. Here the CDR3 reads CASSQGWSNTEAFF. The DNA of the CDR3 is TGTGCCAGCAGCCAGGGCTGGTCGAACACTGAAGCTTTCTTT.